This T cell receptor (beta chain) came from a study of blood T cell repertoires in COVID-19. Study at large: T cells, B-cell-depleted T cells, or PBMCs supplied cDNA or gDNA.

Germline CDR1 SGHRS, CDR2 YFSETQ. The CDR3 has 14 amino acids. V was shortened by 0 bases and J by 5 bases, with 8 bases between the two germline ends. Per the authors' pipeline: Amplification of reference gene primers was used by the study to estimate nucleated cell counts. TCRdb's copy holds only in-frame clones and misses some; the assay was immunoSEQ multiplex PCR. V and J calls and clone size are given by that table; D and trimming were obtained from the DNA. The data contain about 140,000 clones, 85% to 90% of them seen just once; the ten biggest clones take up under 2.5%. The TCR comes from a man aged 50 or older with active COVID-19. Sequencing was done on a sample of peripheral blood. The V call is TRBV5-1, the J call TRBJ2-2; a weak D match, TRBD1 (5 bases). The CDR3 region has the DNA TGCGCCAGCAGCTTGGAGGCAGGGACCGGGGAGCTGTTTTTT. It encodes CASSLEAGTGELFF.